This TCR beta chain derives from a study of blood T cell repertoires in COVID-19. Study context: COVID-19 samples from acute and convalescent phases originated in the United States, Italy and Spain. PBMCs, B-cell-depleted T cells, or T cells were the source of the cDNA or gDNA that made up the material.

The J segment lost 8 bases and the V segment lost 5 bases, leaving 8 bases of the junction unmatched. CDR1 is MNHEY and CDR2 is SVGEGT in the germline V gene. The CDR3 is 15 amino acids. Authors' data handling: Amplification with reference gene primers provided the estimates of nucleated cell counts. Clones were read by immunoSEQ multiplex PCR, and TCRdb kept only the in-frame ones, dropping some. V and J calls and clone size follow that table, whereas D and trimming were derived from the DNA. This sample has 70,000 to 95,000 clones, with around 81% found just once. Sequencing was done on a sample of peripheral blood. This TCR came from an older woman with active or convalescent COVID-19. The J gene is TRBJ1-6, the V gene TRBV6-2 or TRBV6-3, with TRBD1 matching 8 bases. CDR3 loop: CASSSPGGSDSPLHF. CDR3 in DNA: TGTGCCAGCAGTAGCCCAGGGGGCTCGGATTCACCCCTCCACTTT.